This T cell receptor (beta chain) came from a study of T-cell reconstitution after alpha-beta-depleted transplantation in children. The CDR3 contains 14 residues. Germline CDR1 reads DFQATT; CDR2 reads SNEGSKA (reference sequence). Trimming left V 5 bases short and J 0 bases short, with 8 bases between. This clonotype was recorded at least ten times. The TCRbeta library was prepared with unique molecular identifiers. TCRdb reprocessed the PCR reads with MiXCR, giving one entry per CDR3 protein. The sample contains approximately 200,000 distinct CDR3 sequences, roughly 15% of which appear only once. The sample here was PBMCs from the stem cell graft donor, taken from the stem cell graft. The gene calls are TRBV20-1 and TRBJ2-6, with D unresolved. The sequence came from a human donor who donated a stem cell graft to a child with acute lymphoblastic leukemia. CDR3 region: CSAGKFSGANVLTF. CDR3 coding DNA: TGCAGTGCTGGGAAATTCTCTGGGGCCAACGTCCTGACTTTC.